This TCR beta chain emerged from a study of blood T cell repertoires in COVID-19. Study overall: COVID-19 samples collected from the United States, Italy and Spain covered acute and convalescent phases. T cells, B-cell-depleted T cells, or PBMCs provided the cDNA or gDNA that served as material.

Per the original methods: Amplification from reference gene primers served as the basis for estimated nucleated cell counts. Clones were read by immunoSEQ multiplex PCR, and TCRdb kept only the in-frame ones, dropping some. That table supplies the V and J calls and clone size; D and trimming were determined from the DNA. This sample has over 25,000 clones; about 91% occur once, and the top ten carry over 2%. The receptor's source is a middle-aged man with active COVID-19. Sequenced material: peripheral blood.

In nucleotides, the CDR3 is TGTGCCACAAACCGACAGGGGGCCTACGAGCAGTACTTC. Encoded protein: CATNRQGAYEQYF. J is TRBJ2-7 and V is TRBV21-1; the table's D call, TRBD1, has no DNA check behind it. TRBV21-1 is labeled a pseudogene. The CDR3 length is 13 residues.